Presented here are 20 T cell receptor beta chains from one specimen sequenced in a study of sequential checkpoint blockade in melanoma. Produced via immunoSEQ multiplex PCR; TCRdb's table is partial and in-frame only. This sample has about 20,000 clones, with roughly 73% found just once. Treatment denoted: randomized to nivolumab then ipilimumab (arm A) or the reverse (arm B). Here the sequenced sample was CD8+ T cells sorted from blood (inferred from file names), taken from a patient given nivolumab and ipilimumab in sequence. Every receptor here comes from a human donor with melanoma.

V and J are TRBV7-3 and TRBJ1-1, with 9 positions matching TRBD1. V dropped 3 bases and J dropped 6; count of bases not matched to a gene: 8. The CDR3 covers 15 residues. Germline V lookup: CDR1 SGHTA, CDR2 FQGTGA. As DNA, the CDR3 is TGTGCCAGCAGCTTGGCCGGACAGGGGTTCCCTGAAGCTTTCTTT. This encodes CASSLAGQGFPEAFF.

This chain uses TRBV5-4 with TRBJ1-1; possible D gene TRBD1, 6 bases. The CDR3 totals 18 residues. V gave up 0 bases and J gave up 0 bases, with 18 bases separating them. The V gene's germline CDR1 is SGHNT and CDR2 YYREEE (reference sequence). The CDR3 region is CASSLVPGRGSMNTEAFF. Written as DNA, the CDR3 is TGTGCCAGCAGCTTGGTGCCAGGCAGGGGCTCCATGAACACTGAAGCTTTCTTT.

The V and J genes are TRBV4-2 and TRBJ2-7, with D possibly TRBD1 on 6 matching bases. Trimming took off 1 base at V and 4 bases at J, with 14 bases between the two ends. CDR1 and CDR2 (germline): LGHNA, YNFKEQ. CDR3 length: 15 residues. CDR3 nucleotides: TGTGCCAGCAGCCAAGTCCGGGACACGGAATACGAGCAGTACTTC. This gives the protein CASSQVRDTEYEQYF.

V gene TRBV7-3 combines with J gene TRBJ2-3, with D unresolved. The V end was cut by 2 bases, the J end by 0 bases, with 3 bases between. CDR1 is SGHTA and CDR2 is FQGTGA in the germline V gene. CDR3 size: 13 residues. In nucleotides, the CDR3 is TGTGCCAGCAGCTTAGGCAGCACAGATACGCAGTATTTT. This encodes CASSLGSTDTQYF. Complete variable domain (other parts from reference TRBV7-3 and TRBJ2-3): GAGVSQTPSNKVTEKGKYVELRCDPISGHTALYWYRQSLGQGPEFLIYFQGTGAADDSGLPNDRFFAVRPEGSVSTLKIQRTERGDSAVYLCASSLGSTDTQYFGPGTRLTVL.

This clone turned up a few times. The rearrangement links TRBV11-2 to TRBJ1-1; D is ambiguous. This CDR3 comprises 13 residues. Deletions cut 6 bases from V and 2 bases from J, with 10 bases between. The V gene's germline CDR1 is SGHAT and CDR2 FQNNGV. In DNA form, the CDR3 reads TGTGCCAGCAGACCAGGAGGCAACACTGAAGCTTTCTTT. As protein: CASRPGGNTEAFF.

The chain employs TRBV7-3 and TRBJ1-2; a weak D match, TRBD1 (6 bases). This CDR3 is 16 amino acids long. Germline CDR1 SGHTA, CDR2 FQGTGA. Trimming left V 5 bases short and J 1 base short, with 17 bases between. The CDR3 protein is CASSHRQGKDNYGYTF. CDR3 bases: TGTGCCAGCAGCCATCGCCAGGGGAAAGATAACTATGGCTACACCTTC. The complete variable domain, with remaining parts taken from reference TRBV7-3 and TRBJ1-2, reads GAGVSQTPSNKVTEKGKYVELRCDPISGHTALYWYRQSLGQGPEFLIYFQGTGAADDSGLPNDRFFAVRPEGSVSTLKIQRTERGDSAVYLCASSHRQGKDNYGYTFGSGTRLTVV.

The V call is TRBV9, the J call TRBJ2-2, with D possibly TRBD2 on 5 matching bases. The V gene lost 4 bases and the J gene lost 1 base, with 14 bases spanning the gap. The CDR3 totals 16 residues. CDR1 is SGDLS, CDR2 YYNGEE, per germline. The CDR3 DNA is TGTGCCAGCAGCTCCCGACTAAGAGGGAACACCGGGGAGCTGTTTTTT. Amino acids: CASSSRLRGNTGELFF.

This clone was found a few times. This chain links TRBV28 with TRBJ2-7; D is possibly TRBD2 (5 bases). The CDR3 extends over 15 amino acids. Trimming cost V 3 bases and J 6 bases, with 18 bases left between them. Germline CDR1 MDHEN, CDR2 SYDVKM. CDR3 sequence: CASSFSRYREGEQYF. The CDR3 DNA sequence: TGTGCCAGCAGTTTTTCACGATACCGGGAAGGCGAGCAGTACTTC.

V and J are TRBV2 and TRBJ2-1; 7 bases are shared with TRBD2. This CDR3 has 13 amino acids. Germline V gene sequence: CDR1 SNHLY, CDR2 FYNNEI. With V trimmed by 4 bases and J by 5 bases, 2 bases remained unmatched. The CDR3 DNA reads as TGTGCCAGCAGTGGACTAGCCGACAATGAGCAGTTCTTC. Protein sequence: CASSGLADNEQFF.

In its sample, this clone was seen once. The CDR3 here is CASSLPRETQYF. The CDR3 bases are TGCGCCAGCAGCTTACCACGGGAGACCCAGTACTTC. The genes are TRBV5-1 and TRBJ2-5; D is unresolved. Germline CDR1 reads SGHRS; CDR2 reads YFSETQ. V was clipped by 2 bases and J by 5 bases, with 7 bases between them. The CDR3 length is 12 residues.

A few counts support this clone. The chain combines TRBV28 with TRBJ1-3; tentatively, D is TRBD1 (5 bases). This CDR3 region has 15 residues. V lost 5 bases and J 7 bases, leaving 18 bases between the germline ends. Germline V gives CDR1 MDHEN, CDR2 SYDVKM. This CDR3 reads CASSPPTGVPNTIYF. The CDR3 DNA reads TGTGCCAGCAGTCCCCCAACGGGGGTCCCGAACACCATATATTTT. The variable domain in full, with the rest retrieved from reference TRBV28 and TRBJ1-3, is DVKVTQSSRYLVKRTGEKVFLECVQDMDHENMFWYRQDPGLGLRLIYFSYDVKMKEKGDIPEGYSVSREKKERFSLILESASTNQTSMYLCASSPPTGVPNTIYFGEGSWLTVV.

This sequence joins TRBV29-1 and TRBJ2-1, with 7 positions matching TRBD2. The J segment lost 2 bases and the V segment lost 6 bases, leaving 7 bases of the junction unmatched. The CDR3 contains 14 residues. From germline, CDR1 is SQVTM and CDR2 ANQGSEA. In nucleotides, the CDR3 is TGCAGCGTCAGGCGGGAGCGGCCCTACAATGAGCAGTTCTTC. It specifies CSVRRERPYNEQFF.

V usage is TRBV6-1 and J usage is TRBJ2-7; 8 bases align to TRBD1. The junction had 7 bases not matched to a gene; V was cut back by 5 bases and J by 4 bases. Germline assignment: CDR1 MNHNS and CDR2 SASEGT. There are 14 residues in the CDR3. The CDR3 nucleotides read TGTGCCAGCAGTCCCGACAGGGGCAGGTACGAGCAGTACTTC. This translates into CASSPDRGRYEQYF.

This rearrangement joins TRBV9 to TRBJ1-3; D perhaps matches TRBD1 (6 bases). Germline CDR1 and CDR2: SGDLS and YYNGEE. The CDR3 consists of 15 residues. The V end was cut by 4 bases, the J end by 6 bases, with 17 bases between. DNA of the CDR3: TGTGCCAGCAGCTTGAGGATGGGGACAATAAACACCATATATTTT. Protein: CASSLRMGTINTIYF. The full variable domain, completed using reference TRBV9 and TRBJ1-3, is DSGVTQTPKHLITATGQRVTLRCSPRSGDLSVYWYQQSLDQGLQFLIQYYNGEERAKGNILERFSAQQFPDLHSELNLSSLELGDSALYFCASSLRMGTINTIYFGEGSWLTVV.

The J gene is TRBJ1-1, the V gene TRBV28; the D gene is possibly TRBD1 (5 bases). V was shortened by 5 bases and J by 6 bases, with 19 bases between the two germline ends. Looked up from germline, CDR1 is MDHEN and CDR2 is SYDVKM. The CDR3 loop spans 15 amino acids. The chain's CDR3 is CASSDPGGTGAEAFF. Here the CDR3 DNA reads TGTGCCAGCAGTGATCCCGGAGGCACGGGGGCTGAAGCTTTCTTT.

The chain is built from TRBV25-1 and TRBJ2-2; 9 nucleotides line up with TRBD1. CDR3 length equals 16 residues. CDR1 and CDR2 (germline): MGHDK, SYGVNS. The V gene end was trimmed by 4 bases and the J gene end by 3 bases; junction bases not matched to a gene: 6. The CDR3 is CASSGDRAYDTGELFF. DNA for the CDR3: TGTGCCAGCAGTGGGGACAGGGCGTATGACACCGGGGAGCTGTTTTTT.

The chain links TRBV7-9 to TRBJ1-2; perhaps TRBD1 as D (5 bases). Trimming cost V 1 base and J 8 bases, with 14 bases left between them. CDR3 length: 14 residues. Looked up from germline, CDR1 is SEHNR and CDR2 is FQNEAQ (reference sequence). Here the CDR3 reads CASSLGGESGGYTF. CDR3 coding DNA: TGTGCCAGCAGCTTAGGGGGGGAATCCGGCGGCTACACCTTC.

The chain is built from TRBV6-1 and TRBJ1-1, with TRBD1 as a possible D gene (5 bases). Between the trimmed V and J ends, which lost 3 bases and 0 bases, there was a span of 20 bases. Germline V gene sequence: CDR1 MNHNS, CDR2 SASEGT. This CDR3 contains 18 residues. The CDR3 reads CASSEKKGRMSMNTEAFF. In DNA, the CDR3 is TGTGCCAGCAGTGAGAAAAAGGGGCGGATGAGCATGAACACTGAAGCTTTCTTT.

The rearrangement joins TRBV19 to TRBJ2-5, with D possibly matching TRBD1 (5 bases). The J call is uncertain, as TRBJ2-7 better fits the DNA end. The CDR3 is made up of 13 amino acids. The V gene's germline CDR1 is LNHDA and CDR2 SQIVND (reference sequence). The CDR3 protein is CASSAGIAYEQYF. In DNA form, the CDR3 reads TGTGCCTCCTCGGCAGGGATCGCCTACGAGCAGTACTTC.

The sample holds one count of this clone. V usage is TRBV5-6 and J usage is TRBJ2-2, with TRBD1 matching over 8 bases. With 2 bases clipped from V and 3 bases from J, the junction kept 3 bases outside the gene matches. The CDR3 consists of 15 residues. Germline CDR1 reads SGHDT; CDR2 reads YYEEEE. The DNA for the CDR3 is TGTGCCAGCAGCTTCTGGACAGGGTACACCGGGGAGCTGTTTTTT. Residues: CASSFWTGYTGELFF.